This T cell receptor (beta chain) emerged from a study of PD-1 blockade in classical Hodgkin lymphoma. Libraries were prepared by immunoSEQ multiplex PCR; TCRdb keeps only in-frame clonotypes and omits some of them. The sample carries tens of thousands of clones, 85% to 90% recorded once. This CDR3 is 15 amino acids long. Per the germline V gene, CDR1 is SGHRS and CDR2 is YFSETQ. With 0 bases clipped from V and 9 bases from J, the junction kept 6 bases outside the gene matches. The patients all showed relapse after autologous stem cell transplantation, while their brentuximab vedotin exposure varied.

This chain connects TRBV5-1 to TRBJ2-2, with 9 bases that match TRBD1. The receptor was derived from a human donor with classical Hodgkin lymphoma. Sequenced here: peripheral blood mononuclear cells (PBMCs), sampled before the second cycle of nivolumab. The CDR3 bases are TGCGCCAGCAGCTTGGATCTGGACAGGGGTTGGGAGCTGTTTTTT. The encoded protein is CASSLDLDRGWELFF.